The 32 T cell receptor beta chains reported below all come from one sample, sequenced in a study of shared clonotypes between healthy human individuals. Some clones are missing from TCRdb's copy, which holds only in-frame ones; the method was immunoSEQ multiplex PCR. The sample yields fewer than 350,000 clones, over 75% seen once. The sequencing input was memory CD8+ T cells sorted from blood. This sample's subset: CD45RO+ cells pooled with CCR7-negative TemRA cells. The receptors stem from a man younger than 35 in good health.

This clone was picked up one time. This chain links TRBV7-9 with TRBJ2-2; 11 bases map to TRBD2. The CDR3 is 16 amino acids. V gave up 5 bases and J gave up 1 base; unmatched junction bases: 3. The germline gives CDR1 SEHNR, CDR2 FQNEAQ (reference sequence). CDR3 coding DNA: TGTGCCAGCAGCCGTACTAGCGGGGGGAACACCGGGGAGCTGTTTTTT. It codes for CASSRTSGGNTGELFF.

V usage is TRBV5-1 and J usage is TRBJ2-7; D might be TRBD2 (5 bases). The CDR3 contains 14 residues. With 1 base removed from V and 2 bases from J, the gap between germline ends came to 10 bases. Germline CDR1 and CDR2: SGHRS and YFSETQ. DNA of the CDR3: TGCGCCAGCAGCTTGACGCCTAGCCCCTACGAGCAGTACTTC. Its translation: CASSLTPSPYEQYF.

This chain uses TRBV6-5 with TRBJ1-6; unclear D gene. The CDR3 runs 15 residues. Trimming left V 6 bases short and J 0 bases short, with 9 bases between. CDR1 is MNHEY and CDR2 is SVGAGI in the germline V gene. This CDR3 is CASRVASSYNSPLHF. CDR3 nucleotide sequence: TGTGCCAGCAGGGTAGCTAGCTCCTATAATTCACCCCTCCACTTT.

This sequence joins TRBV28 and TRBJ1-1; a possible D gene is TRBD1 (5 bases). Between the trimmed V and J ends, which lost 5 bases and 2 bases, there was a span of 12 bases. This CDR3 has 14 amino acids. CDR1 is MDHEN, CDR2 SYDVKM, per germline. The CDR3 nucleotides are TGTGCCAGCAGTCTAAGACAGCCTAACACTGAAGCTTTCTTT. This sequence encodes CASSLRQPNTEAFF.

CDR3 region: CASSPREGTYGYTF. For the CDR3, the DNA is TGTGCCAGCAGCCCCCGAGAGGGGACGTATGGCTACACCTTC. The rearrangement joins TRBV7-9 to TRBJ1-2; TRBD1 might be the D (5 bases). The germline gives CDR1 SEHNR, CDR2 FQNEAQ (reference sequence). This CDR3 spans 14 amino acids. V lost 5 bases to trimming and J lost 5 bases, with 15 bases between them.

This chain joins TRBV28 and TRBJ2-5; possible D gene TRBD2, 5 bases. The CDR3 extends over 16 amino acids. V dropped 1 base and J dropped 1 base, with 13 bases sitting between them. From germline, CDR1 is MDHEN and CDR2 SYDVKM. For the CDR3, the DNA is TGTGCCAGCAGTTTATTCGGGGTATGGGGCCAAGAGACCCAGTACTTC. This translates into CASSLFGVWGQETQYF. The entire variable domain, with the rest obtained from reference TRBV28 and TRBJ2-5, is as follows: DVKVTQSSRYLVKRTGEKVFLECVQDMDHENMFWYRQDPGLGLRLIYFSYDVKMKEKGDIPEGYSVSREKKERFSLILESASTNQTSMYLCASSLFGVWGQETQYFGPGTRLLVL.

The chain recombines TRBV18 with TRBJ2-5, with 10 bases identical to TRBD2. CDR1 and CDR2 from the germline V gene are KGHSH and LQKENI. The CDR3 has 18 residues. Germline trimming cut 3 bases from V and 2 bases from J; bases unmatched to any gene: 12. The chain's CDR3 is CASSPSGLAGVLQETQYF. CDR3 in DNA: TGTGCCAGCTCACCCTCAGGCCTAGCGGGAGTTCTGCAAGAGACCCAGTACTTC.

The chain employs TRBV10-3 and TRBJ2-7; TRBD1 is a possible D gene (7 bases). The CDR3 contains 15 residues. CDR1 is ENHRY and CDR2 is SYGVKD in the germline V gene. Trimming stripped 6 bases from V and 4 bases from J, with 19 bases between. CDR3 in DNA: TGTGCCATCAGCGTCCAGGGGGGTAATCGTTACGAGCAGTACTTC. It yields the protein CAISVQGGNRYEQYF.

The rearrangement links TRBV27 to TRBJ2-1; tentative D call: TRBD2 (5 bases). The germline V gene encodes CDR1 MNHEY and CDR2 SMNVEV (reference sequence). The V and J ends lost 2 bases and 4 bases respectively, with 6 bases between them. The CDR3 extends over 13 amino acids. The DNA for the CDR3 is TGTGCCAGCAGTTTAGGACTTTACAATGAGCAGTTCTTC. Translation: CASSLGLYNEQFF.

The chain links TRBV7-6 to TRBJ2-2; TRBD2 matches at 8 bases. The junction had 10 bases not matched to a gene; V was cut back by 1 base and J by 6 bases. The CDR3 has 17 residues. CDR1 is SGHVS, CDR2 FNYEAQ, per germline. This CDR3 reads CASSLDIATSEAGELFF. The CDR3 nucleotides are TGTGCCAGCAGCTTAGACATAGCGACTAGCGAAGCCGGGGAGCTGTTTTTT.

Points on this clone: Other DNA sequences from this sample encode an identical CDR3 as well. The rearrangement uses TRBV19 and TRBJ2-7; unclear D gene. With 5 bases removed from V and 0 bases from J, the gap between germline ends came to 8 bases. CDR3 length: 13 residues. Germline CDR1 reads LNHDA; CDR2 reads SQIVND (reference sequence). The CDR3: CASSPAPSYEQYF. The CDR3 coding sequence is TGTGCCAGTAGTCCCGCCCCCTCCTACGAGCAGTACTTC.

The V gene is TRBV10-1, the J gene TRBJ2-5; the match to TRBD2 covers 10 bases. The CDR3 has 15 residues. The germline gives CDR1 WNHNN, CDR2 SYGVQD (reference sequence). J was trimmed by 6 bases and V by 5 bases; bases with no gene match: 9. CDR3 in amino acids: CASSYLAGGNKTQYF. The DNA for the CDR3 is TGCGCCAGCAGTTACTTAGCGGGAGGTAACAAGACCCAGTACTTC.

The chain carries TRBV28 and TRBJ2-2; 9 bases match TRBD1. Unmatched junction bases numbered 9, after V lost 6 bases and J lost 7 bases. Germline V CDR1 and CDR2: MDHEN, SYDVKM. The CDR3 sequence is 15 residues long. The CDR3 here is CASRSGTGFGGELFF. CDR3 in DNA: TGTGCCAGCAGATCCGGGACAGGGTTCGGCGGGGAGCTGTTTTTT.

This clone was seen just once. CDR3 region: CATSGLADIYEQYF. In DNA form, the CDR3 reads TGCGCCACCTCAGGACTAGCGGACATCTACGAGCAGTACTTC. The V gene is TRBV10-2, the J gene TRBJ2-7; 10 bases line up with TRBD2. Germline V lookup: CDR1 WSHSY, CDR2 SAAADI. Germline trimming cut 10 bases from V and 3 bases from J; bases unmatched to any gene: 9. The CDR3 is 14 residues long.

This rearrangement joins TRBV7-9 to TRBJ2-7, with D possibly being TRBD1 or TRBD2 (6 bases each). The CDR3 extends over 13 amino acids. V was trimmed by 2 bases and J by 4 bases, leaving 9 bases between them. Germline V gene sequence: CDR1 SEHNR, CDR2 FQNEAQ (reference sequence). CDR3 DNA sequence: TGTGCCAGCAGCTTACAGGGGAGGTACGAGCAGTACTTC. This codes for CASSLQGRYEQYF.

This rearrangement joins TRBV4-1 to TRBJ2-7; D may be TRBD2 (6 bases). The CDR3 is made up of 17 amino acids. Trimming took off 4 bases at V and 0 bases at J, with 19 bases between the two ends. The germline V gene encodes CDR1 MGHRA and CDR2 YSYEKL. The CDR3, as DNA: TGCGCCAGCAGCCGAGATACGGAGGGACCGAGCTCCTACGAGCAGTACTTC. Translating it yields CASSRDTEGPSSYEQYF.

This clone appeared once. The chain joins TRBV5-1 to TRBJ2-1; D tentatively reads TRBD1 or TRBD2 (5 bases each). V was cut by 6 bases and J by 4 bases, with 14 bases left in between. This CDR3 has 14 amino acids. Germline V CDR1 and CDR2: SGHRS, YFSETQ. The CDR3 nucleotides are TGCGCCAGCATTGGGGCGGGTGCATACAATGAGCAGTTCTTC. Translating gives CASIGAGAYNEQFF.

The rearrangement links TRBV2 to TRBJ2-7; perhaps TRBD1 as D (6 bases). Germline CDR1 reads SNHLY; CDR2 reads FYNNEI. The V and J ends lost 6 bases and 0 bases respectively, with 18 bases between them. The CDR3 runs 16 residues. CDR3 DNA: TGTGCCAGCAGAAGCCTAAAGGGGGTGGACTCCTACGAGCAGTACTTC. It encodes CASRSLKGVDSYEQYF.

The chain combines TRBV14 with TRBJ2-7, with D maybe TRBD1 (6 bases). V lost 0 bases to trimming and J lost 4 bases, with 13 bases between them. The CDR3 sequence is 15 residues long. Germline CDR1 and CDR2: SGHDN and FVKESK. The CDR3 sequence: CASSQDHNRDYEQYF. The CDR3 DNA is TGTGCCAGCAGCCAAGATCATAACAGGGATTACGAGCAGTACTTC.

The chain employs TRBV6-1 and TRBJ2-2; D may be TRBD2 (6 bases). The germline V gene has CDR1 MNHNS and CDR2 SASEGT. The ends were cut back, 2 bases at V and 6 bases at J, with 13 bases in the middle. The CDR3 is made up of 15 amino acids. The CDR3 sequence is CASSEWEPGAGELFF. For the CDR3, the DNA is TGTGCCAGCAGTGAATGGGAGCCGGGGGCCGGGGAGCTGTTTTTT.

This chain uses TRBV18 with TRBJ2-4; D unresolved. The V gene's germline CDR1 is KGHSH and CDR2 LQKENI. With 3 bases removed from V and 0 bases from J, the gap between germline ends came to 6 bases. This CDR3 comprises 14 residues. CDR3 region: CASSPLLAKNIQYF. The CDR3 bases are TGTGCCAGCTCACCCTTACTAGCCAAAAACATTCAGTACTTC.

V is TRBV27 and J is TRBJ1-2; the D is unclear. From germline, CDR1 is MNHEY and CDR2 SMNVEV (reference sequence). This CDR3 has 15 residues. Trimming stripped 4 bases from V and 5 bases from J, with 17 bases between. CDR3 protein: CASSSAGSLGYGYTF. Here the CDR3 DNA reads TGTGCCAGCAGTTCGGCGGGGAGTTTGGGGTATGGCTACACCTTC.

The chain joins TRBV5-1 to TRBJ2-4; 11 positions match TRBD2. This CDR3 has 18 amino acids. Losses at the gene ends were 4 bases for V and 5 bases for J; bases not matched to a gene: 14. Germline-derived CDR1 and CDR2 are SGHRS and YFSETQ. The CDR3 region is CASSPASGGSPFENIQYF. The CDR3 DNA is TGCGCCAGCAGCCCAGCTAGCGGGGGGTCCCCTTTTGAAAACATTCAGTACTTC.

The chain couples TRBV13 to TRBJ2-5; D is unresolved. Germline V gives CDR1 PRHDT, CDR2 FYEKMQ (reference sequence). V was pared by 7 bases and J by 2 bases, with 5 bases between. The CDR3 spans 11 residues. CDR3 DNA: TGTGCCAGCAACCCTCAAGAGACCCAGTACTTC. Its protein product is CASNPQETQYF.

Details on this clone: This sequence is one base from a far larger clone and is likely a read error. The chain is built from TRBV6-6 and TRBJ2-7; D is unresolved. CDR1 MNHNY and CDR2 SVGAGI come from the germline V gene (reference sequence). This CDR3 is built from 12 residues. V lost 2 bases and J lost 2, with 4 bases in between. The CDR3 protein is CASSYGPYEQYF. The CDR3 coding sequence is TGTGCCAGCAGTTACGGGCCCTACGAGCAGTACTTC.

The chain joins TRBV7-6 to TRBJ2-1, with 9 positions matching TRBD2. Trimming cost V 2 bases and J 9 bases; bases outside gene matches: 14. Looked up from germline, CDR1 is SGHVS and CDR2 is FNYEAQ. The CDR3 length is 17 residues. CDR3 DNA: TGTGCCAGCAGCTTATATACGGCGGGAGGGCTAGAGGGTGAGCAGTTCTTC. It yields the protein CASSLYTAGGLEGEQFF.

This chain links TRBV7-8 with TRBJ2-2; the match to TRBD1 covers 7 bases. V lost 2 bases and J lost 6; bases outside the gene matches: 9. CDR1 is SGHVS and CDR2 is FQNEAQ in the germline V gene. CDR3 length: 16 residues. In nucleotides, the CDR3 is TGTGCCAGCAGCTTATTCCCGACAGGGAAGGCCGGGGAGCTGTTTTTT. Translating it yields CASSLFPTGKAGELFF. Based on the CDR3 plus reference TRBV7-8 and TRBJ2-2, the full variable domain is GAGVSQSPRYKVAKRGQDVALRCDPISGHVSLFWYQQALGQGPEFLTYFQNEAQLDKSGLPSDRFFAERPEGSVSTLKIQRTQQEDSAVYLCASSLFPTGKAGELFFGEGSRLTVL.

The gene calls are TRBV2 and TRBJ2-6, with a tentative D call TRBD1 (6 bases). CDR3 size: 18 residues. Germline assignment: CDR1 SNHLY and CDR2 FYNNEI. The V end lost 5 bases, the J end lost 0 bases, and 17 bases lay between the germline ends. CDR3 sequence reads: CASSTRGTGYSGANVLTF. The CDR3 DNA follows: TGTGCCAGCAGTACCCGCGGCACAGGGTACTCTGGGGCCAACGTCCTGACTTTC.

The CDR3 DNA is TGTGCCAGCAGCCGGGGAAATAGCAATCAGCCCCAGCATTTT. Encoded protein: CASSRGNSNQPQHF. The J gene is TRBJ1-5, the V gene TRBV11-2; the D is unclear. The V end lost 5 bases, the J end lost 0 bases, and 8 bases lay between the germline ends. The CDR3 sequence is 14 residues long. Germline CDR1 SGHAT, CDR2 FQNNGV.

The chain joins TRBV28 to TRBJ2-1; the match to TRBD1 covers 12 bases. The J segment lost 3 bases and the V segment lost 3 bases, leaving 12 bases of the junction unmatched. Germline CDR1 MDHEN, CDR2 SYDVKM. The CDR3 consists of 19 residues. Here the CDR3 reads CASSFPGTGGPDFYNEQFF. In nucleotides, the CDR3 is TGTGCCAGCAGTTTCCCCGGGACAGGGGGCCCTGACTTCTACAATGAGCAGTTCTTC.

This clone was counted between two and nine times. The identical CDR3 is also encoded by other nucleotide sequences in the sample. The chain uses TRBV30 and TRBJ1-1; D gene ambiguous. Germline lookup yields CDR1 GTSNPN and CDR2 SVGIG (reference sequence). Trimming took off 0 bases at V and 7 bases at J, with 6 bases between the two ends. This CDR3 has 11 amino acids. In DNA, the CDR3 is TGTGCCTGGAGTGTACTGAGTGAAGCTTTCTTT. As protein: CAWSVLSEAFF.

V and J are TRBV7-2 and TRBJ2-6; D is unclear. V was cut by 5 bases and J by 1 base, with 9 bases left in between. This CDR3 contains 15 residues. Germline CDR1 SGHTA, CDR2 FQGNSA. Written as DNA, the CDR3 is TGTGCCAGCAGCAACCTGATATCTGGGGCCAACGTCCTGACTTTC. The encoded protein is CASSNLISGANVLTF.